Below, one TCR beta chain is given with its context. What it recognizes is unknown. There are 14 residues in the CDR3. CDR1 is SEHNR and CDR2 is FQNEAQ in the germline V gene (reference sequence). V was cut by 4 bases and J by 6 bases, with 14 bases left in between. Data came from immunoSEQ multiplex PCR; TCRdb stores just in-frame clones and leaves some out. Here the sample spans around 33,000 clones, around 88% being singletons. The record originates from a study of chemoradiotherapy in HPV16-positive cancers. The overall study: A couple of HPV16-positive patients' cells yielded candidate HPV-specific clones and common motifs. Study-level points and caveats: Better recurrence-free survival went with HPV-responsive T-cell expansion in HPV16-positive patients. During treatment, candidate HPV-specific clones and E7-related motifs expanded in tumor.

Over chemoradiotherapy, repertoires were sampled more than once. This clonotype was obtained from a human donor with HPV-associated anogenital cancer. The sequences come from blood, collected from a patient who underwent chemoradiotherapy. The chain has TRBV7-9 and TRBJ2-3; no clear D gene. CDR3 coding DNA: TGTGCCAGCAGCTCCTTGACGGCCAGGGATACGCAGTATTTT. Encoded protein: CASSSLTARDTQYF. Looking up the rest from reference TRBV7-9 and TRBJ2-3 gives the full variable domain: DTGVSQNPRHKITKRGQNVTFRCDPISEHNRLYWYRQTLGQGPEFLTYFQNEAQLEKSRLLSDRFSAERPKGSFSTLEIQRTEQGDSAMYLCASSSLTARDTQYFGPGTRLTVL.